This T cell receptor (beta chain) was profiled in a study of blood T cells in healthy people across ages. The CDR3 runs 15 residues. Germline V gene data show CDR1 as MDHEN and CDR2 as SYDVKM. V trimming: 6 bases; J trimming: 2 bases; junction bases outside the gene matches: 9. The authors ran a second PCR of roughly 6 to 11 cycles using a sample-barcoded 5' primer and a J-beta primer mix. Every molecule of cDNA carried a tag from a template-switch adaptor with 12 random nucleotides. A single record per CDR3 protein comes from TCRdb applying MiXCR to the 5' RACE reads. The sample lists about 760,000 distinct CDR3 sequences; roughly three fifths were seen once.

The sequenced sample consisted of blood. The clonotype comes from a man between 40 and 49 years old in good health. This chain connects TRBV28 to TRBJ2-5; TRBD1 aligns across 7 bases. In DNA form, the CDR3 reads TGTGCCAGCAGAAAAATAGACAGGGCACAAGAGACCCAGTACTTC. It specifies CASRKIDRAQETQYF.